These 8 T cell receptor beta chains were sequenced from one sample in a study of T cells in women clearing cervical HPV infection (dated by TCRdb to the late 2010s). Library method: the immunoSEQ multiplex PCR assay. Drawn from immuneACCESS, this table holds only the in-frame rearrangements with V and J called that TCRdb kept. Clones are partly lost; checked studies trace under half to an unresolved V gene and leave the rest unexplained. The sample has tens of thousands of clones on record. The ten largest clones take up 4.5% to 5.5% of the sample. Input material: blood buffy coat. These receptors all come from a woman aged 18 to 75 with a cervical HPV16 infection that either progressed to CIN3+ or cleared (not recorded which).

A remark on this clone: The CDR3 goes on 3 residues after the read ends, and that part is filled in from the germline J gene. This sequence joins TRBV11-3 and TRBJ2-7, with 9 bases lining up with TRBD1. Unmatched junction bases numbered 4, after V lost 5 bases and J lost 2 bases. The CDR3 contains 14 residues. The germline CDR1 and CDR2 sequences are SGHNT and YENEEA. CDR3 DNA (partial): TGTGCCAGCAGCCGGGACAGGGAGGCCTACGAG. Residues: CASSRDREAYE. In full, the CDR3 reads CASSRDREAYEQYF. The full variable domain, rest sourced from reference TRBV11-3 and TRBJ2-7, is EAGVVQSPRYKIIEKKQPVAFWCNPISGHNTLYWYLQNLGQGPELLIRYENEEAVDDSQLPKDRFSAERLKGVDSTLKIQPAELGDSAVYLCASSRDREAYEQYFGPGTRLTVT.

A word on this clone: The CDR3 end lies 3 residues beyond the end of the read and is filled in from the germline J gene. The chain employs TRBV30 and TRBJ1-2, with unresolved D. V was cut by 8 bases and J by 4 bases, with 17 bases left in between. The germline gives CDR1 GTSNPN, CDR2 SVGIG (reference sequence). This CDR3 region has 13 residues. The sequenced part of the CDR3 DNA is TGTGCCAGCGGACTCCCTCCCTCCTATGGC. The encoded protein is CASGLPPSYG. The entire CDR3 protein is CASGLPPSYGYTF.

Points on this clone: The read ends 3 residues early relative to the CDR3; the germline J gene fills the gap. This rearrangement joins TRBV12-3 or TRBV12-4 to TRBJ2-3; D is uncertain. V was cut by 3 bases and J by 6 bases, with 4 bases left in between. The CDR3 spans 11 residues. The sequenced CDR3 bases are TGTGCCAGCAGTTTCTTGGATACG. Residues: CASSFLDT. The entire CDR3 reads CASSFLDTQYF.

About this clone itself: The read ends 3 residues before the CDR3 terminus; that terminus is restored from the germline J gene. This chain uses TRBV5-4 with TRBJ1-1, with D perhaps TRBD1 (6 bases). This CDR3 is built from 14 residues. Trimming stripped 3 bases from V and 1 base from J, with 10 bases between. Germline CDR1 is SGHNT and CDR2 is YYREEE (reference sequence). This CDR3 is CASSSGTQNTEAFF. The part of the CDR3 DNA that was read is TGTGCCAGCAGCTCCGGGACACAGAACACTGAA.

About this clone: The read falls 3 residues short of the CDR3 end, and the missing part is taken from the germline J gene. V and J are TRBV7-6 and TRBJ2-3; 8 positions match TRBD2. CDR1 SGHVS and CDR2 FNYEAQ come from the germline V gene. The CDR3 is 16 residues long. V lost 1 base, J lost 2 bases, and 5 bases stayed unmatched. The CDR3 bases that were read are TGTGCCAGCAGCTTAGGTGCGGGGGGAAACACAGATACG. Its protein product is CASSLGAGGNTDT. The full-length CDR3 reads as CASSLGAGGNTDTQYF.

Points on this clone: The missing CDR3 end, 3 residues past where the read stops, is filled in from the germline J gene. The chain joins TRBV30 to TRBJ1-6; a weak D match, TRBD1 (5 bases). Between the trimmed V and J ends, which lost 2 bases and 4 bases, there was a span of 12 bases. The CDR3 spans 15 residues. Germline assignment: CDR1 GTSNPN and CDR2 SVGIG (reference sequence). The CDR3 reads CAWSWAGGYNSPLHF. The sequenced CDR3 bases are TGTGCCTGGAGTTGGGCGGGGGGGTATAATTCACCC.

Remarks on this clone: The CDR3 end lies 3 residues beyond the end of the read and is filled in from the germline J gene. The rearrangement links TRBV20-1 to TRBJ2-7; TRBD1 agrees at 7 bases. This CDR3 contains 14 residues. Trimming removed 6 bases from V and 0 bases from J; junction bases left unmatched: 8. Germline lookup yields CDR1 DFQATT and CDR2 SNEGSKA (reference sequence). The CDR3 loop reads CSASGQENSYEQYF. Partial CDR3 DNA: TGCAGTGCAAGTGGACAGGAAAACTCCTACGAG.

Note on this clone: The DNA ends 3 residues before the CDR3 does, and the rest of the CDR3 is filled in from the germline J gene. J is TRBJ1-6 and V is TRBV3-1 (or the pseudogene TRBV3-2), with 8 bases that match TRBD1. This CDR3 has 15 residues. The junction had 6 bases not matched to a gene; V was cut back by 3 bases and J by 8 bases. Germline-derived CDR1 and CDR2 are LGHDT and YNNKEL (reference sequence). The part of the CDR3 DNA that was read is TGTGCCAGCAGCCAGGCAGGGGGCAGGGATTCACCC. Protein product: CASSQAGGRDSP. The whole CDR3 sequence is CASSQAGGRDSPLHF.